Sequencing of this T cell receptor beta chain was carried out in a study of shared clonotypes between healthy human individuals. For the study at large: Per donor, CD8 memory used one plate, CD8 naive used two, CD4 memory used three and CD4 naive used three.

Study results and limitations: Estimated clonotype richness was generally higher in naive than memory subsets. A few donors had around 5% of their naive CD4 clonotypes in common.

The DNA input per sorted-subset replicate PCR was approximately 210 ng, corresponding to 32,000 or so T cell genomes. Repertoires were generated with immunoSEQ multiplex PCR, while TCRdb's copy carries only in-frame clones and drops some. The sample consists of 1.4 million to 1.5 million clones, around 95% of them appearing once. As to this clone: The antigen is unknown.

This clonotype was sampled from a man aged 25 to 45 in good health. The sequencing input was naive CD4+ T cells sorted from blood. As to subset: CD45RA+ positively selected.

CDR3 sequence: CASSLERRTGIYNEQFF. As DNA, the CDR3 is TGTGCCAGCAGCTTAGAGCGTCGGACAGGGATTTACAATGAGCAGTTCTTC. The chain links TRBV7-9 to TRBJ2-1; 8 bases match TRBD1. Germline CDR1 is SEHNR and CDR2 is FQNEAQ (reference sequence). Losses at the gene ends were 1 base for V and 4 bases for J; bases not matched to a gene: 9. This CDR3 spans 17 amino acids.